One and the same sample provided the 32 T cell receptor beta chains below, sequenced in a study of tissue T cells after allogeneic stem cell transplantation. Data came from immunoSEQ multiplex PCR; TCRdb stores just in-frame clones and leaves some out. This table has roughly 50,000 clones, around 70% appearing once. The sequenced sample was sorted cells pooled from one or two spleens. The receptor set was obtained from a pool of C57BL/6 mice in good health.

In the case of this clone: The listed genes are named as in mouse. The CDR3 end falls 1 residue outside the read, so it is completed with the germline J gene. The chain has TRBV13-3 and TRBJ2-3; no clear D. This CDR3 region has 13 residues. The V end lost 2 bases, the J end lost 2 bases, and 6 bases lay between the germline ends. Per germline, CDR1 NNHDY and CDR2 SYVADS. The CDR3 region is CASSEYNAETLYF. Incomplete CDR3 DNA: TGTGCCAGCAGTGAATACAATGCAGAAACGCTGTAT.

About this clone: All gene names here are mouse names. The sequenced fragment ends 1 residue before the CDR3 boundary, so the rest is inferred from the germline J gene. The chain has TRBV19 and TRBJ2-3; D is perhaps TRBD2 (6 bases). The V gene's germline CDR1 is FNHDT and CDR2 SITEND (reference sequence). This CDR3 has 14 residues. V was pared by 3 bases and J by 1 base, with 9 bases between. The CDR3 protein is CASSNNWGAETLYF. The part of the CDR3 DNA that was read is TGTGCCAGCAGTAACAACTGGGGTGCAGAAACGCTGTAT.

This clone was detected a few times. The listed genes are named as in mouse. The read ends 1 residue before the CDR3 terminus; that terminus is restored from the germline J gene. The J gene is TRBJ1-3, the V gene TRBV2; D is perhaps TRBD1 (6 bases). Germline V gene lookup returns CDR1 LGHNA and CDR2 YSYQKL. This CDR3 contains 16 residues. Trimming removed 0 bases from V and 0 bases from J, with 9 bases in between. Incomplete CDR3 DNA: TGTGCCAGCAGCCAAGAGGGACAATCTTCTGGAAATACGCTCTAT. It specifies CASSQEGQSSGNTLY. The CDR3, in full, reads CASSQEGQSSGNTLYF.

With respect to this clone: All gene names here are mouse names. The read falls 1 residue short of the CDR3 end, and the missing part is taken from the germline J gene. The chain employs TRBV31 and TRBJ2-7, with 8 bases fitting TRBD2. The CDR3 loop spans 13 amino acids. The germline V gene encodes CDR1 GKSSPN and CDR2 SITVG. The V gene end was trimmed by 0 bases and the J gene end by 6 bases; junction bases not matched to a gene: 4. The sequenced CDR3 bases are TGTGCCTGGAGTCTAGAGGGGGGGCGTGAACAGTAC. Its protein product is CAWSLEGGREQY. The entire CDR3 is CAWSLEGGREQYF. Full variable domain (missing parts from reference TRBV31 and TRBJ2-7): AQTIHQWPVAEIKAVGSPLSLGCTIKGKSSPNLYWYWQATGGTLQQLFYSITVGQVESVVQLNLSASRPKDDQFILSTEKLLLSHSGFYLCAWSLEGGREQYFGPGTRLTVL.

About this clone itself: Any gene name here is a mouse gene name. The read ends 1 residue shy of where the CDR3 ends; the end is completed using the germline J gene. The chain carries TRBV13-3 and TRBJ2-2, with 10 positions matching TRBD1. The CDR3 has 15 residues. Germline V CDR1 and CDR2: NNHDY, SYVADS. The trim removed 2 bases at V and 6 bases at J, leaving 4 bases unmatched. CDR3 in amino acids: CASSERDRGSGQLYF. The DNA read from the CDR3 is TGTGCCAGCAGTGAGCGGGACAGGGGTTCCGGGCAGCTCTAC.

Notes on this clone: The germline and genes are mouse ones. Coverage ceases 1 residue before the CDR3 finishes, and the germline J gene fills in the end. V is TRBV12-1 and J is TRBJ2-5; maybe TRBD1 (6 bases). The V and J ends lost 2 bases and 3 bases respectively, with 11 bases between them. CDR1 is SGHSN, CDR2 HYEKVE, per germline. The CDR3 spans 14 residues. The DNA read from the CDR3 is TGTGCCAGCTCTCCACAGGGTGGGCAAGACACCCAGTAC. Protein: CASSPQGGQDTQY. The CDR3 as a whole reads CASSPQGGQDTQYF.

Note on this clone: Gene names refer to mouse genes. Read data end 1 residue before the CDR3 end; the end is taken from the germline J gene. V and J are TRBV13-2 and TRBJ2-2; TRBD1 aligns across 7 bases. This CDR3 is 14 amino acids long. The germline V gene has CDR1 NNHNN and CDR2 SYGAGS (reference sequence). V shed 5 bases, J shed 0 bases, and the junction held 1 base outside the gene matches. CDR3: CASGQGANTGQLYF. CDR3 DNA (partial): TGTGCCAGCGGGCAGGGGGCAAACACCGGGCAGCTCTAC.

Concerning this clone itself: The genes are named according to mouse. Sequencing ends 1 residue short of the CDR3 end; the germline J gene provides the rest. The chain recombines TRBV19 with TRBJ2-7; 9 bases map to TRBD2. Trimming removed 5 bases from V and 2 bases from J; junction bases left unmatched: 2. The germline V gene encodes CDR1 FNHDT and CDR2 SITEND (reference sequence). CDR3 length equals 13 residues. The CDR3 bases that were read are TGTGCCAGCAGCCGGGACTGGGCCTATGAACAGTAC. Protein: CASSRDWAYEQY. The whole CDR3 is CASSRDWAYEQYF.

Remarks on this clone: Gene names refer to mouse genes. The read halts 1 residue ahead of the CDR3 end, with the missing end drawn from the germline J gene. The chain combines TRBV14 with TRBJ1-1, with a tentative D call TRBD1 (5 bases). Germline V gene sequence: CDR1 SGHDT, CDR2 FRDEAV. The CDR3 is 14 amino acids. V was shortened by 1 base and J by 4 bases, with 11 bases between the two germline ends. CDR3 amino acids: CASSFRQGGTEVFF. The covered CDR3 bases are TGTGCCAGCAGTTTCAGGCAGGGAGGCACAGAAGTCTTC.

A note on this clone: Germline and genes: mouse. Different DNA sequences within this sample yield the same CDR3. Here the CDR3 reads CASSLSGTANSDYTF. The part of the CDR3 DNA that was read is TGTGCTAGCAGTTTATCCGGGACAGCAAACTCCGACTACACC. The chain employs TRBV29 and TRBJ1-2; 7 bases line up with TRBD1. The CDR3 extends 1 residue past the end of the read, so its final part is completed from the germline J gene. Trimming removed 0 bases from V and 0 bases from J; junction bases left unmatched: 1. The CDR3 is 15 residues long. The germline V gene has CDR1 MSHET and CDR2 SYDVDS.

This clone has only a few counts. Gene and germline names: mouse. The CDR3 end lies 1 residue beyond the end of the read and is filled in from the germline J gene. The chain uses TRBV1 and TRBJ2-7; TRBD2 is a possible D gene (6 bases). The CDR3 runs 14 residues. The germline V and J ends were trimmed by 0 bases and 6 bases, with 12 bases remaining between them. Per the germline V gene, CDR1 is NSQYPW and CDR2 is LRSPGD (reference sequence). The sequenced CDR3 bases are TGCACCTGCAGTGCAGATTCCTGGGGTGGTGAACAGTAC. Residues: CTCSADSWGGEQY. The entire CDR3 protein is CTCSADSWGGEQYF.

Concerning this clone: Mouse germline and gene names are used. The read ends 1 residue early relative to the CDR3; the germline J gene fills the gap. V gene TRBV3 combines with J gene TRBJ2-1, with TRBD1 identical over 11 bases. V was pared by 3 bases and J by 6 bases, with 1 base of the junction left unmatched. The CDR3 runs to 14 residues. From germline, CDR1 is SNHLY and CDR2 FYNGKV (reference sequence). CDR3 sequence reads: CASSLDRGLAEQFF. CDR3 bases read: TGTGCCAGCAGCTTGGACAGGGGGCTTGCTGAGCAGTTC. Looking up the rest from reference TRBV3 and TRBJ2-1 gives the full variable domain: GPKVLQIPSHQIIDMGQMVTLNCDPVSNHLYFYWYKQILGQQMEFLVNFYNGKVMEKSKLFKDQFSVERPDGSYFTLKIQPTALEDSAVYFCASSLDRGLAEQFFGPGTRLTVL.

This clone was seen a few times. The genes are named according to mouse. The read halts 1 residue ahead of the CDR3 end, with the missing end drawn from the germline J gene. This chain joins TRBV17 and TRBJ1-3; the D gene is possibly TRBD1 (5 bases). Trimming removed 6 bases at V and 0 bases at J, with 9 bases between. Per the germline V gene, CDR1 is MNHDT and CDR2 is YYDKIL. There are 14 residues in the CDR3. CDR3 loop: CASRGADSGNTLYF. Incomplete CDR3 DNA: TGTGCTAGCAGAGGGGCAGATTCTGGAAATACGCTCTAT.

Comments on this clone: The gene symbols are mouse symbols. The CDR3 loop is CASSPGTGDTGQLYF. The sequenced part of the CDR3 DNA is TGTGCCAGCAGCCCTGGGACAGGGGACACCGGGCAGCTCTAC. J is TRBJ2-2 and V is TRBV3, with 10 nucleotides matching TRBD1. The read falls 1 residue short of the CDR3 end, and the missing part is taken from the germline J gene. CDR1 SNHLY and CDR2 FYNGKV come from the germline V gene (reference sequence). This CDR3 has 15 residues. The V segment lost 5 bases and the J segment 3 bases; nucleotides outside the gene matches: 3.

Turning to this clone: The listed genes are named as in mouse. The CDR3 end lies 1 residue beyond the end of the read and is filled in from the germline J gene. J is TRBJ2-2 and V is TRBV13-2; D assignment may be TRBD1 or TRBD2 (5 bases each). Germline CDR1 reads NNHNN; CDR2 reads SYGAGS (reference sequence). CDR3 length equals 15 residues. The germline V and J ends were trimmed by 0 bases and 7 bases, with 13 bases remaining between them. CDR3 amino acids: CASGDARGAGGQLYF. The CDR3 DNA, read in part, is TGTGCCAGCGGTGATGCACGGGGCGCGGGCGGGCAGCTCTAC.

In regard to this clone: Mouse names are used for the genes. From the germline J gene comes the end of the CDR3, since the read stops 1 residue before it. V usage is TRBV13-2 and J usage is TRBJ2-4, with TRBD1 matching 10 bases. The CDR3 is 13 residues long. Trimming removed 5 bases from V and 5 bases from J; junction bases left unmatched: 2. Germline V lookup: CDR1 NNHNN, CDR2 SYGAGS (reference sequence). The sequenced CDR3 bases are TGTGCCAGCGGGGACAGGGGGAGAAACACCTTGTAC. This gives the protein CASGDRGRNTLY. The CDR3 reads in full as CASGDRGRNTLYF.

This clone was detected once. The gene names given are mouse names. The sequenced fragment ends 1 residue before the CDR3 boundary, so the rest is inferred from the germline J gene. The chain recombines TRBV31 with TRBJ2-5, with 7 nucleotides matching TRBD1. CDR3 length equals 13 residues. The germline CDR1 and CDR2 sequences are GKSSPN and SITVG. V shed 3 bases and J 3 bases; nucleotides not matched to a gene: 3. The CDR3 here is CAWSPTGQDTQYF. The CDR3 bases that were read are TGTGCCTGGAGCCCGACAGGGCAAGACACCCAGTAC.

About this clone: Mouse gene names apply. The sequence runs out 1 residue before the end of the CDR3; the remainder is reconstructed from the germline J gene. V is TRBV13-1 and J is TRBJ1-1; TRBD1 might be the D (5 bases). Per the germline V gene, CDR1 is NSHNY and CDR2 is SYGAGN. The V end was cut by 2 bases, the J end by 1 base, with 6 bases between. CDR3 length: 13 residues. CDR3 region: CASSEGTNTEVFF. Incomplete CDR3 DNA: TGTGCCAGCAGTGAAGGGACGAACACAGAAGTCTTC.

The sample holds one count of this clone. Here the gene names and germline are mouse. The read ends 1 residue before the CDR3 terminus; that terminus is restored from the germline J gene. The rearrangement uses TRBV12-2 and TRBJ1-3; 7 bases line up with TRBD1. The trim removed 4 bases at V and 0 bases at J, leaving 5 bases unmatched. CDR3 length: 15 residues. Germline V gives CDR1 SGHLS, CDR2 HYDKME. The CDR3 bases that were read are TGTGCCAGCTCCAGGGACAGTAATTCTGGAAATACGCTCTAT. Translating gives CASSRDSNSGNTLY. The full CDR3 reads CASSRDSNSGNTLYF.

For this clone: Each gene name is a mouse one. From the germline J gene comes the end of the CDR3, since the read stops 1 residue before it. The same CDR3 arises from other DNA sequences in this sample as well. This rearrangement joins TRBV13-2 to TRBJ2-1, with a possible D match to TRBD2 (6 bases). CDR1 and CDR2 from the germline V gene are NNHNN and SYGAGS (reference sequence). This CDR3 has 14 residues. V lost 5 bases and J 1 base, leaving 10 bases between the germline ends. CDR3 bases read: TGTGCCAGCGGGGTCGGGGGGAACTATGCTGAGCAGTTC. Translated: CASGVGGNYAEQF. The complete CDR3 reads CASGVGGNYAEQFF.

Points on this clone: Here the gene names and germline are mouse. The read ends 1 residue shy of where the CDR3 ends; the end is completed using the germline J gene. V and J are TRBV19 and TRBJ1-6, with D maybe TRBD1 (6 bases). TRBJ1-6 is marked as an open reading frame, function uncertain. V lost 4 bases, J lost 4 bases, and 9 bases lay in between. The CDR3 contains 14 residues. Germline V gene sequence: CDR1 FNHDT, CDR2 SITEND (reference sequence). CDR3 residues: CASSSGQYNSPLYF. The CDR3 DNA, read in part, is TGTGCCAGCAGTTCGGGACAATATAATTCGCCCCTCTAC.

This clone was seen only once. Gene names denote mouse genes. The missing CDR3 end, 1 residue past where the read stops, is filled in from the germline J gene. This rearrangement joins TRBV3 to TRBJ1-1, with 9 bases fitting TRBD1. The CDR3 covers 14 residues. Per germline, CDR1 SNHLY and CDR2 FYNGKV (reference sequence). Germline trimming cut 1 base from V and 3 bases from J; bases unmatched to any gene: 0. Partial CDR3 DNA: TGTGCCAGCAGCTTAGACAGGGGGCACACAGAAGTCTTC. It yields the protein CASSLDRGHTEVF. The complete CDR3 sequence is CASSLDRGHTEVFF.

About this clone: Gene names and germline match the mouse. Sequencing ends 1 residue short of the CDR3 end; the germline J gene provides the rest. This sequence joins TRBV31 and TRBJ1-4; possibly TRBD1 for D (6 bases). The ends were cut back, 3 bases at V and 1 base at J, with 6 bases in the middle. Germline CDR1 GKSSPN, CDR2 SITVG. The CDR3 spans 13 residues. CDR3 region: CAWRDSSNERLFF. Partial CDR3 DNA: TGTGCCTGGAGGGACAGTTCCAACGAAAGATTATTT.

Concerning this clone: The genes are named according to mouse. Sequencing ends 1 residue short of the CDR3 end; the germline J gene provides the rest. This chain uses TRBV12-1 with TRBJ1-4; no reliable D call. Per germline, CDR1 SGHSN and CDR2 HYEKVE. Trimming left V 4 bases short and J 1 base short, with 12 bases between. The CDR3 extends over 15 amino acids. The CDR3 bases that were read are TGTGCCAGCTCCCCTTACAGATCTTCCAACGAAAGATTATTT. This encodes CASSPYRSSNERLF. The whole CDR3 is CASSPYRSSNERLFF.

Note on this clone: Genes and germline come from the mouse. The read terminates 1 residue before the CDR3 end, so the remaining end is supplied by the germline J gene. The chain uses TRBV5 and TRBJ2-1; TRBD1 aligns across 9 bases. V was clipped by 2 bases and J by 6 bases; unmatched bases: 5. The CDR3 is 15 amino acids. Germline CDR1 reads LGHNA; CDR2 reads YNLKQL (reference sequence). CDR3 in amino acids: CASSQRTGDVAEQFF. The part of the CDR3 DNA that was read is TGTGCCAGCAGCCAAAGGACAGGGGACGTTGCTGAGCAGTTC.

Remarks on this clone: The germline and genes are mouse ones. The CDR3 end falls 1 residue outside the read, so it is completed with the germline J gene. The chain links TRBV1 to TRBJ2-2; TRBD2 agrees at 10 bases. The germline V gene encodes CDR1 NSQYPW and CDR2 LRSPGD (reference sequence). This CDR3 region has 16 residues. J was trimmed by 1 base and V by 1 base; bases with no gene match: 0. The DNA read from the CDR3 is TGCACCTGCAGTGCAGGGACTGGGGGAAACACCGGGCAGCTCTAC. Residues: CTCSAGTGGNTGQLY. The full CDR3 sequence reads CTCSAGTGGNTGQLYF.

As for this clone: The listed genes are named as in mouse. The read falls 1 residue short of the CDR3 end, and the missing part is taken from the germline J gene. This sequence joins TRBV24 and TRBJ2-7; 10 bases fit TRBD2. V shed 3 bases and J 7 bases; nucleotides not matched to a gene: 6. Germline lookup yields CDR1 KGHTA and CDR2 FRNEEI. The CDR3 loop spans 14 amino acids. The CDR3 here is CASSLHDWGVEQYF. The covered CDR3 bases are TGTGCCAGCAGTCTTCATGACTGGGGGGTGGAACAGTAC.

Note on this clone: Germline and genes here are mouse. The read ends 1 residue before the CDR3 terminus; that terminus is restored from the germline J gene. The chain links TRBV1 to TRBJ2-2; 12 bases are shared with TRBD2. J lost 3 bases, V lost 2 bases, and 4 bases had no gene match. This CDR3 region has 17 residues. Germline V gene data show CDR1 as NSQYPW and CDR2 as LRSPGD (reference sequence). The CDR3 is CTCSARLGGRDTGQLYF. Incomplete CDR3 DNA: TGCACCTGCAGTGCAAGACTGGGGGGGCGCGACACCGGGCAGCTCTAC. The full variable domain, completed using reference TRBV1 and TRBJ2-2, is VTLLEQNPRWRLVPRGQAVNLRCILKNSQYPWMSWYQQDLQKQLQWLFTLRSPGDKEVKSLPGADYLATRVTDTELRLQVANMSQGRTLYCTCSARLGGRDTGQLYFGEGSKLTVL.

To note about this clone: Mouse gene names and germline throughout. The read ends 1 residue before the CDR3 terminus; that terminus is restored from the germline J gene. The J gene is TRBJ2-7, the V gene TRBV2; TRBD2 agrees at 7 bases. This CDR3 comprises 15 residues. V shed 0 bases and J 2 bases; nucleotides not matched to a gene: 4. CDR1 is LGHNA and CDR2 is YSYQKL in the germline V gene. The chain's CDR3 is CASSQDPGGTYEQYF. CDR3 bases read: TGTGCCAGCAGCCAAGATCCGGGGGGGACCTATGAACAGTAC.

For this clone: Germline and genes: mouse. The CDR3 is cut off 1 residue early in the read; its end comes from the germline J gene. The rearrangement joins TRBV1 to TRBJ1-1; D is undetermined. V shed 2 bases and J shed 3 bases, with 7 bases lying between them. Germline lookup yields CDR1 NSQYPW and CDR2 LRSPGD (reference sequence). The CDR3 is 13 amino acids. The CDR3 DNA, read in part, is TGCACCTGCAGTGCAAGGGAGGACACAGAAGTCTTC. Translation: CTCSAREDTEVF. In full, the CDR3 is CTCSAREDTEVFF.

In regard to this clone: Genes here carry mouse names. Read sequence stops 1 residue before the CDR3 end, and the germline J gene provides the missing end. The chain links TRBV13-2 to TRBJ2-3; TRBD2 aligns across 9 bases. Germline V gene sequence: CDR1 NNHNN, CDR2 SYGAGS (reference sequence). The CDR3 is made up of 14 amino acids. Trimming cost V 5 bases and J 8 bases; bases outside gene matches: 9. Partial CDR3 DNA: TGTGCCAGCGGGGGGCCCACTGGGGGGCGAACGCTGTAT. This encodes CASGGPTGGRTLY. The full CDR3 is CASGGPTGGRTLYF.

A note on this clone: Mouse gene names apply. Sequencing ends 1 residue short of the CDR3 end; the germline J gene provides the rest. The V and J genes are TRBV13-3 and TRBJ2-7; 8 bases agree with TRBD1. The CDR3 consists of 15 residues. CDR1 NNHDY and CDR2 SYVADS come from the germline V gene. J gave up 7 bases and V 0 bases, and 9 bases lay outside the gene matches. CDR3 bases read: TGTGCCAGCAGTGATGCAATGGACAGGGTGGGGGAACAGTAC. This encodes CASSDAMDRVGEQY. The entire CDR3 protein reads CASSDAMDRVGEQYF.